This T cell receptor (beta chain) was profiled in a study of beta chain features in type 1 diabetes. Study-wide findings and caveats: There was a moderate but significant shortening of TCRB CDR3s in all four CD4+ subsets of Type 1 diabetes patients.

This clone occurred a few times. Antigen unknown. V lost 2 bases and J lost 2; bases outside the gene matches: 6. CDR1 and CDR2 from the germline V gene are SGHTA and FQGTGA. This CDR3 region has 17 residues. The sequenced template was cDNA made from the entire isolated RNA. Samples of naive, central memory and regulatory T cells yielded a mean of approximately 3.7 million reads. The repertoire was sequenced with immunoSEQ multiplex PCR; TCRdb's copy has only in-frame clones and lacks some. The sample carries 150,000 to 190,000 clones, about 9.3% recorded once. Researchers reported sorting CD4+ naive, central memory, regulatory and stem cell-like memory cells via CD45RO/CCR7/CD25/CD127/CD95/CD27. Over 95% purity was reached by all sorted populations.

The TCR was taken from a man aged 25 to 40 with type 1 diabetes. The sequencing input was central memory CD4+ T cells from blood. The rearrangement uses TRBV7-3 and TRBJ1-3; 10 positions agree with TRBD1. The CDR3 coding sequence is TGTGCCAGCAGCTTAGATGGGACAGGGGCTGCTGGAAACACCATATATTTT. Translation gives CASSLDGTGAAGNTIYF.